This T cell receptor (beta chain) stems from a study of CD8 T cells in ankylosing spondylitis. Details on this clonotype: Its antigen is not known.

Study observations and caveats: Existing reports had already noted some motif variants in reactive arthritis synovial fluid and blood. Significantly higher representation of disease-linked clones was reported for matched ankylosing spondylitis synovial fluid. Within ankylosing spondylitis blood, a TCR beta motif made up of several highly homologous variants appeared to be characteristic. Clones that were linked to disease were CD8+ and were relatively rare in peripheral blood.

Making the TCR beta libraries involved quantitative 5'-RACE with molecular barcodes. MiXCR, applied by TCRdb to the 5' RACE reads, yields one record per CDR3 protein. The repertoire holds about 540,000 distinct CDR3 sequences, about an eighth seen once, with almost 7% in the top ten. This TCR was recovered from a male donor with ankylosing spondylitis. The specimen sequenced was blood, either unsorted or a sorted T cell fraction (not recorded which).

The CDR3 here is CASSQDGFVGLPGTGELFF. The CDR3 DNA follows: TGTGCCAGCAGCCAAGATGGGTTTGTCGGGCTCCCCGGGACCGGGGAGCTGTTTTTT. The rearrangement joins TRBV3-1 to TRBJ2-2; D not certain. Germline V gives CDR1 LGHDT, CDR2 YNNKEL (reference sequence). The CDR3 totals 19 residues. V lost 0 bases, J lost 5 bases, and 22 bases lay in between.